The present T cell receptor (beta chain) was sequenced within a study of naive and memory T cell subsets. Two oligonucleotides, mixed equimolar, formed the beta constant-region primer covering TRBC1 and TRBC2. The ligated cDNA underwent four PCR rounds using SP2 and nested alpha and beta constant-region primers. TCRdb fed the UMI-ligation and nested PCR reads into MiXCR, producing one record per CDR3 protein. The sample has about 23,000 distinct CDR3 sequences, roughly 9.6% seen once. This sequence originates from a human donor in good health. Sample: central memory CD8+ T cells from blood.

This chain's CDR3 is CASSFGQGINPNYGYTF. Here the CDR3 DNA reads TGCGCCAGCAGCTTCGGACAGGGGATCAATCCTAACTATGGCTACACCTTC. V is TRBV5-1 and J is TRBJ1-2; TRBD1 matches 9 bases. V was pared by 2 bases and J by 0 bases, with 8 bases of the junction left unmatched. This CDR3 spans 17 amino acids. Germline CDR1 reads SGHRS; CDR2 reads YFSETQ.